A single sample gave rise to the 4 T cell receptor beta chains below, sequenced in a study of blood T cell repertoires in COVID-19 (dated by TCRdb to 2018 to 2020). Libraries were constructed by the immunoSEQ multiplex PCR assay. The immuneACCESS repertoire file appears here via TCRdb, limited to in-frame rearrangements. These files lack a portion of the clones; in checked studies, under half of the deficit traces to unresolved V genes, and the cause of the others is not known. The sample table shows approximately 50,000 clones, and roughly 85% are seen once. The ten largest clonotypes hold less than 20% of the sample. The material sequenced was peripheral blood. The receptors here all came from a human donor in a cohort sampled during active COVID-19.

V gene TRBV7-2 combines with J gene TRBJ1-2, with D perhaps TRBD1 (5 bases). V lost 5 bases, J lost 5 bases, and 12 bases lay in between. This CDR3 is built from 13 residues. CDR1 is SGHTA and CDR2 is FQGNSA in the germline V gene. The CDR3 DNA reads as TGTGCCAGCAGCCCCAGGGCAGATTATGGCTACACCTTC. This sequence encodes CASSPRADYGYTF.

The chain uses TRBV7-3 and TRBJ1-2, with 9 bases identical to TRBD1. The CDR3 is made up of 13 amino acids. From germline, CDR1 is SGHTA and CDR2 FQGTGA. J was trimmed by 8 bases and V by 5 bases; bases with no gene match: 6. The CDR3 protein is CASSETGGQGYTF. The CDR3 bases are TGTGCCAGCAGCGAAACAGGGGGCCAAGGCTACACCTTC.

The V call is TRBV10-3, the J call TRBJ1-1; TRBD1 matches 7 bases. The CDR3 extends over 13 amino acids. With V trimmed by 9 bases and J by 6 bases, 10 bases remained unmatched. CDR1 is ENHRY, CDR2 SYGVKD, per germline. The CDR3 region has the DNA TGTGCCATTGGACAGGCGGGGTTTGCTGAAGCTTTCTTT. Translation gives CAIGQAGFAEAFF.

The chain couples TRBV4-2 to TRBJ2-6; 7 bases align to TRBD2. J was trimmed by 0 bases and V by 3 bases; bases with no gene match: 8. The CDR3 sequence is 18 residues long. Germline values: CDR1 LGHNA, CDR2 YNFKEQ. CDR3 residues: CASSQIDGRASGANVLTF. The CDR3 DNA is TGTGCCAGCAGCCAGATAGATGGGAGGGCCTCTGGGGCCAACGTCCTGACTTTC.